Below, 5 T cell receptor beta chains from the same sample are listed, as sequenced in a study of T-cell memory formation after mild COVID-19 (dated by TCRdb to about 2021). The library was generated by 5' RACE. The listed sequencing device is Illumina NovaSeq 6000. TCRdb reprocessing: public reads trimmed at Q25 with fastp, clones called with MiXCR, in-frame beta chains kept. When rows share a CDR3 protein, they turn into one entry using the most common DNA and genes. The sample table lists 450,000 to 700,000 distinct CDR3 sequences, over 15% of them with a count of one. The ten largest account for 12% of the sample. Sequencing was carried out using PBMCs or a T cell subset sorted from them (not recorded which). The origin of the receptors is an adult woman who had mild COVID-19 (a few samples of this study predate the infection). The sample titles of this study are shuffled in the database, so cell type and time point are left out; the donor was told from shared clones.

This clonotype was picked up a small number of times. V gene TRBV5-1 combines with J gene TRBJ2-3; 9 nucleotides align to TRBD2. Per the germline V gene, CDR1 is SGHRS and CDR2 is YFSETQ. The CDR3 is 15 amino acids. Losses at the gene ends were 4 bases for V and 5 bases for J; bases not matched to a gene: 8. The DNA for the CDR3 is TGCGCCAGCAGCCCCGGACTAGCGCGAAGAGATACGCAGTATTTT. It encodes CASSPGLARRDTQYF.

This chain uses TRBV7-8 with TRBJ2-7, with D tentatively TRBD1 or TRBD2 (5 bases each). CDR3 length: 15 amino acids. V was cut by 1 base and J by 1 base, with 11 bases left in between. The V gene's germline CDR1 is SGHVS and CDR2 FQNEAQ. DNA for the CDR3: TGTGCCAGCAGCTTAGGGACTGGGGCATCCTACGAGCAGTACTTC. Encoded protein: CASSLGTGASYEQYF.

The table lists this clonotype with a few counts. The rearrangement links TRBV6-5 to TRBJ1-1; maybe TRBD1 (5 bases). The ends were cut back, 5 bases at V and 3 bases at J, with 13 bases in the middle. The CDR3 extends over 14 amino acids. CDR1 is MNHEY and CDR2 is SVGAGI in the germline V gene. For the CDR3, the DNA is TGTGCCAGCAGTAACAGGCGAGGGGACACTGAAGCTTTCTTT. Translated: CASSNRRGDTEAFF.

This clonotype was picked up a small number of times. The chain is built from TRBV7-6 and TRBJ1-2; 8 bases agree with TRBD1. The CDR3 is 15 residues long. The V gene's germline CDR1 is SGHVS and CDR2 FNYEAQ. The J segment lost 3 bases and the V segment lost 1 base, leaving 4 bases of the junction unmatched. The CDR3 here is CASSLGGGQDYGYTF. The CDR3 DNA reads TGTGCCAGCAGCTTAGGGGGGGGACAGGACTATGGCTACACCTTC. Together with reference TRBV7-6 and TRBJ1-2, the CDR3 gives the full variable domain: GAGVSQSPRYKVTKRGQDVALRCDPISGHVSLYWYRQALGQGPEFLTYFNYEAQQDKSGLPNDRFSAERPEGSISTLTIQRTEQRDSAMYRCASSLGGGQDYGYTFGSGTRLTVV.

This clonotype has more than one count but fewer than ten. The rearrangement links TRBV9 to TRBJ2-2; D call uncertain. CDR1 and CDR2 (germline): SGDLS, YYNGEE. With 4 bases removed from V and 6 bases from J, the gap between germline ends came to 13 bases. The CDR3 extends over 14 amino acids. CDR3 sequence: CASSPVSFAGELFF. CDR3 nucleotide sequence: TGTGCCAGCAGCCCCGTATCGTTTGCCGGGGAGCTGTTTTTT.